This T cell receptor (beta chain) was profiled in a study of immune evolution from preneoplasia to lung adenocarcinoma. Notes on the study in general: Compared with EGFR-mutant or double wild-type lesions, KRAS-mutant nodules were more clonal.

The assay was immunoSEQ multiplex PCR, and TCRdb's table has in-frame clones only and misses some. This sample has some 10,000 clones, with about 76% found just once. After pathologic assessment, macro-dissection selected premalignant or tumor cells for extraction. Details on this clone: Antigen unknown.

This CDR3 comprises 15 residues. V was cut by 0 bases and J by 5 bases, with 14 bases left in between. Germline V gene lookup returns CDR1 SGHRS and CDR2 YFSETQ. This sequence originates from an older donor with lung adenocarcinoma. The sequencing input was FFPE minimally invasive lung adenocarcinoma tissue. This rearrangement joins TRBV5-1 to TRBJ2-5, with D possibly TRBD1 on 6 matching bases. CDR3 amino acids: CASSLDGTNMETQYF. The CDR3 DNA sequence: TGCGCCAGCAGCTTGGATGGGACAAATATGGAGACCCAGTACTTC.